A selection of T cell receptor beta chains follows, all from one sample in a study of cytomegalovirus exposure and HLA in healthy donors. This table comes from immunoSEQ multiplex PCR, and its TCRdb copy is limited to in-frame clones, with some not included. The sample lists about 170,000 clones; about four fifths were seen once. Sequenced material: PBMCs. The receptors were gathered from a man aged 25 to 45 in good health and CMV-seropositive. Both conserved end residues are part of each CDR3. D genes are given only for firm matches. Clone size appears in some rows only: once, few, many, or a class for an expanded clone.

abundance,d_gene,j_gene,v_gene,CDR3nt,CDR3aa
.,.,TRBJ1-1,TRBV7-9,TGTGCCAGCAGAACGAGACAGGATTCGAGTGAAGCTTTCTTT,CASRTRQDSSEAFF
.,.,TRBJ2-5,TRBV13,TGTGCCAGCAGCTCTACTAGGAGAGGGACCCAGTACTTC,CASSSTRRGTQYF
.,TRBD1,TRBJ2-7,TRBV7-9,TGTTCCAGCAGCACCCACCACGGACAGGGGGGGTACGAGCAGTACTTC,CSSSTHHGQGGYEQYF
.,TRBD1,TRBJ2-7,TRBV6-1,TGTGCCAGCACCCCTGAGGGGGCCAGCTCCTACGAGCAGTACTTC,CASTPEGASSYEQYF
.,TRBD2,TRBJ2-7,TRBV9,TGTGCCAGCAGCGTAGGAGCGGGGGGCGAGGCCTACGAGCAGTACTTC,CASSVGAGGEAYEQYF
.,.,TRBJ1-1,TRBV7-2,TGTGCCAGCAGCCTCGCAGGGAGGGAGGCTTTCTTT,CASSLAGREAFF
once,.,TRBJ2-2,TRBV4-3,TGCGCCAGCAGCCAAGGGCCAGGGTCCACCGGGGAGCTGTTTTTT,CASSQGPGSTGELFF
.,TRBD1,TRBJ1-4,TRBV18,TGTGCCAGCTCACCAGGTTTAGGGGGCGCGGCTAATGAAAAACTGTTTTTT,CASSPGLGGAANEKLFF
.,TRBD2,TRBJ2-1,TRBV10-3,TGTGCCACCGCCTTAGGGGCGGGAGGGCCGGTTTACAATGAGCAGTTCTTC,CATALGAGGPVYNEQFF
.,TRBD2,TRBJ2-5,TRBV10-1,TGCGCCAGCAGTGCCGGGGTAGCGGGGCCAGAAGAGACCCAGTACTTC,CASSAGVAGPEETQYF
.,TRBD2,TRBJ2-3,TRBV4-3,TGCGCCAGCAGCCAAGACGCTAGCGGGGACCACGGGGATACGCAGTATTTT,CASSQDASGDHGDTQYF
once,.,TRBJ2-3,TRBV7-6,TGTGCCAGCTCGGCTCGGGCAGATACGCAGTATTTT,CASSARADTQYF
.,.,TRBJ1-3,TRBV9,TGTGCCAGCAGCGCCGACGCGGCGACAAACACCATATATTTT,CASSADAATNTIYF
.,TRBD1,TRBJ1-1,TRBV9,TGTGCCAGCAGTGGACAGGGGTACACTGAAGCTTTCTTT,CASSGQGYTEAFF
.,.,TRBJ1-2,TRBV11-2,TGTGCCAGCAGCCCCGGGCCAAGAGGGAACTATGGCTACACCTTC,CASSPGPRGNYGYTF
.,TRBD1,TRBJ1-1,TRBV6-5,TGTGCCAGCAGTAAAACGACAGGGGGGGACACTGAAGCTTTCTTT,CASSKTTGGDTEAFF
.,.,TRBJ1-5,TRBV15,TGTGCCACCAGCGCCCGGACAGTGTTCGGGCAGCCCCAGCATTTT,CATSARTVFGQPQHF
.,.,TRBJ1-2,TRBV5-8,TGTGCCAGCAGCCCCGGCTCGGGGGAGGGACGAATCTATGGCTACACCTTC,CASSPGSGEGRIYGYTF
.,.,TRBJ1-2,TRBV4-3,TGCGCCAGCAGCCAGGAGGGCTATGGCTACACCTTC,CASSQEGYGYTF
.,.,TRBJ1-4,TRBV11-3,TGTGCCAGCAGCTTAGGACAGTTTAATGAAAAACTGTTTTTT,CASSLGQFNEKLFF
.,.,TRBJ2-1,TRBV10-1,TGCGCCAGCAGTGAGTTCCTTATAGCGAGGTCGGACAATGAGCAGTTCTTC,CASSEFLIARSDNEQFF
once,.,TRBJ2-7,TRBV12-5,TGTGCTAGTGGTTTATATGGGGCCACTTCCTACGAGCAGTACTTC,CASGLYGATSYEQYF
few,TRBD2,TRBJ2-1,TRBV4-2,TGTGCCAGCAGCCAAGATTTAACTAGCGGGGTCGGTGAGCAGTTCTTC,CASSQDLTSGVGEQFF
.,.,TRBJ1-3,TRBV19,TGTGCCAGCCCAGGGGTTGGAAACACCATATATTTT,CASPGVGNTIYF
.,.,TRBJ2-2,TRBV10-3,TGTGCCATCAGTGAGTCGGCTAGCGACCTTACCACCGGGGAGCTGTTTTTT,CAISESASDLTTGELFF
.,TRBD2,TRBJ2-7,TRBV9,TGTGCCAGCAGCGGGGGCGGGGGCTACGAGCAGTACTTC,CASSGGGGYEQYF
.,.,TRBJ2-3,TRBV7-6,TGTGCCAGCAGTGAAGCGGGCACGGGGAGTACGCAGTATTTT,CASSEAGTGSTQYF
.,.,TRBJ1-5,TRBV7-2,TGTGCCAGCAGTCAGTTTAGCAATCAGCCCCAGCATTTT,CASSQFSNQPQHF
.,TRBD1,TRBJ2-1,TRBV6-6,TGTGCCAGCACCTTTAGACAGGGTCTAGGGAATGAGCAGTTCTTC,CASTFRQGLGNEQFF
.,.,TRBJ2-6,TRBV6-5,TGTGCCAGCAAAAGTGACTCGTCTGGGGCCAACGTCCTGACTTTC,CASKSDSSGANVLTF
.,.,TRBJ2-7,TRBV9,TGTGCCAGCAGCGTAGGGTCAGGGCGCGTCTACGAGCAGTACTTC,CASSVGSGRVYEQYF
.,TRBD1,TRBJ2-3,TRBV28,TGTGCCAGCAGCCCGTACAGGGGTAGCACAGATACGCAGTATTTT,CASSPYRGSTDTQYF
.,TRBD2,TRBJ2-1,TRBV19,TGTGCCACTGAATTTAGCGGGACCAGCAATGAGCAGTTCTTC,CATEFSGTSNEQFF
.,TRBD2,TRBJ2-2,TRBV10-2,TGCGCCAGCAGTGTCCGAGCGGGAGGGAACACCGGGGAGCTGTTTTTT,CASSVRAGGNTGELFF
.,TRBD2,TRBJ2-3,TRBV2,TGTGCCAGCAGTGAAAGAGGTCTAGCGGATCCCACAGATACGCAGTATTTT,CASSERGLADPTDTQYF
.,TRBD1,TRBJ1-4,TRBV5-4,TGTGCCAGCAGTCCGGACAGGGCGAGAAGTGAAAAACTGTTTTTT,CASSPDRARSEKLFF
.,.,TRBJ2-3,TRBV2,TGTGCCAGCAGTGCAACTGCTAGCACAGATACGCAGTATTTT,CASSATASTDTQYF
.,.,TRBJ2-4,TRBV11-3,TGTGCCAGCAGCTTTTCAGCAGGGCCAAACATTCAGTACTTC,CASSFSAGPNIQYF
.,.,TRBJ2-1,TRBV9,TGTGCCAGCAGCCCCGGCCAGGGGCCAAGGATCGGAGGTGAGCAGTTCTTC,CASSPGQGPRIGGEQFF
once,.,TRBJ2-1,TRBV4-1,TGCGCCAGCCAAAGCGGCGTTAACAATGAGCAGTTCTTC,CASQSGVNNEQFF
once,.,TRBJ2-1,TRBV14,TGTGCCAGCAGCGGGCGGGGGCCGCCCATGGTCGATGAGCAGTTCTTC,CASSGRGPPMVDEQFF
.,.,TRBJ2-5,TRBV19,TGTGCCAGCGGGGGTTCTTGGGCAGAGACCCAGTACTTC,CASGGSWAETQYF
once,.,TRBJ2-7,TRBV7-9,TGTGCCAGCAGCCCCCGGGACTGGCAGTACTTC,CASSPRDWQYF
.,.,TRBJ1-2,TRBV19,TGTGCCAGTAGTGTAGAAAGACTGGGCTATGGCTACACCTTC,CASSVERLGYGYTF
.,.,TRBJ1-2,TRBV14,TGTGCCAGTCCCAACCCTATTGGCTACACCTTC,CASPNPIGYTF
once,TRBD2,TRBJ2-1,TRBV5-1,TGCGCCAGCAGCCCTGGGAGGTATGCGGGGGGGCTATTCTCCTACAATGAGCAGTTCTTC,CASSPGRYAGGLFSYNEQFF
once,.,TRBJ1-3,TRBV25-1,TGTGCCAGCAGTGAGAGTCGGGGGGTTGCTGGAAACACCATATATTTT,CASSESRGVAGNTIYF
few,.,TRBJ2-3,TRBV9,TGTGCCAGCAGCCTCAGGGGCGGGAGCACAGATACGCAGTATTTT,CASSLRGGSTDTQYF
few,TRBD1,TRBJ2-7,TRBV7-9,TGTTCCAGCAGCTCGTGGGGGGACAGGAGCTCCTACGAGCAGTACTTC,CSSSSWGDRSSYEQYF
.,.,TRBJ2-5,TRBV7-3,TGTGCCAGCAGCTCGGACAGAGAAGAGACCCAGTACTTC,CASSSDREETQYF
.,.,TRBJ1-1,TRBV11-1,TGTGCCAGCAGCTCGCGCCCGGAGGGGTTGACTGAAGCTTTCTTT,CASSSRPEGLTEAFF